This T cell receptor (beta chain) was recovered during a study of blood T cell repertoires in COVID-19. About the study: Sources were T cells, B-cell-depleted T cells, or PBMCs; the material itself was cDNA or gDNA.

This clone appeared many times. V gave up 2 bases and J gave up 7 bases; unmatched junction bases: 8. The length of the CDR3 is 16 residues. This table comes from immunoSEQ multiplex PCR, and its TCRdb copy is limited to in-frame clones, with some not included. The table shows about 220,000 clones, with around 91% occurring only once. The chain combines TRBV6-7 with TRBJ2-2; TRBD1 aligns across 9 bases. TRBV6-7 is an open reading frame, and its role is uncertain. The TCR was taken from a woman aged 18-29 years in a cohort exposed to, infected with or recovered from COVID-19 (not recorded which). The sequenced material came from PBMCs or T cells enriched from blood (not recorded which). This CDR3 reads CASSYPGQGLVGELFF. The CDR3 nucleotides are TGTGCCAGCAGTTACCCAGGACAGGGGCTAGTCGGGGAGCTGTTTTTT.